Listed below are T cell receptor beta chains from one sample, sequenced in a study of cytomegalovirus exposure and HLA in healthy donors. Assay: immunoSEQ multiplex PCR; the TCRdb copy retains only in-frame clones and omits some. The sample lists 160,000 or so clones; over 80% were seen once. Sequencing was performed on PBMCs. The source of these receptors is a man in his fifties or sixties in good health and CMV-seropositive. The CDR3 runs from the conserved cysteine through the conserved F or W. D genes are given only for firm matches. Only some rows state a clone size, as once, few, many or a class for expanded clones.

CDR3 | DNA | J | V | D | size
CASSPKLGQGMNSNQPQHF | TGCGCCAGCAGCCCTAAACTGGGACAGGGTATGAATAGCAATCAGCCCCAGCATTTT | TRBJ1-5 | TRBV5-1 | TRBD1 | -
CASSRGSSYEQYF | TGTGCCAGCAGTAGGGGCAGCTCCTACGAGCAGTACTTC | TRBJ2-7 | TRBV6-6 | - | -
CASSQEYRGSYEQYF | TGTGCCAGCAGCCAAGAGTACAGGGGCTCCTACGAGCAGTACTTC | TRBJ2-7 | TRBV4-2 | TRBD1 | -
CASSRDRPGGNQPQHF | TGTGCCAGCAGCCGGGACAGGCCTGGCGGCAATCAGCCCCAGCATTTT | TRBJ1-5 | TRBV2 | TRBD1 | -
CASRIFQELYGYTF | TGTGCCAGCAGAATCTTTCAGGAACTCTATGGCTACACCTTC | TRBJ1-2 | TRBV6-1 | - | -
CASSLRGANEKLFF | TGCGCCAGCAGCTTGCGGGGTGCTAATGAAAAACTGTTTTTT | TRBJ1-4 | TRBV5-1 | - | -
CASSPPVGAVSYNEQFF | TGTGCCAGCTCACCACCGGTAGGGGCAGTCTCCTACAATGAGCAGTTCTTC | TRBJ2-1 | TRBV18 | - | -
CATSREGRNQPQHF | TGTGCCACCAGCAGAGAGGGCCGCAATCAGCCCCAGCATTTT | TRBJ1-5 | TRBV15 | - | once
CASSPPFQSGELFF | TGTGCCAGCTCACCACCGTTCCAATCCGGGGAGCTGTTTTTT | TRBJ2-2 | TRBV18 | - | -
CASSSRLAGEHSTDTQYF | TGTGCCAGCAGCTCCCGACTAGCGGGGGAGCACAGCACAGATACGCAGTATTTT | TRBJ2-3 | TRBV7-3 | TRBD2 | once
CASSTGLAGPRYNEQFF | TGTGCCAGCAGCACGGGACTAGCGGGGCCCCGTTACAATGAGCAGTTCTTC | TRBJ2-1 | TRBV7-9 | TRBD2 | -
CASSEDRGGETQYF | TGTGCCAGCAGCGAAGACAGGGGTGGCGAGACCCAGTACTTC | TRBJ2-5 | TRBV9 | TRBD1 | -
CASRPSGGVSYNEQFF | TGTGCCAGCAGACCTAGCGGGGGGGTAAGCTACAATGAGCAGTTCTTC | TRBJ2-1 | TRBV27 | TRBD2 | -
CATWAGGVGEQFF | TGTGCTACTTGGGCAGGGGGCGTCGGTGAGCAGTTCTTC | TRBJ2-1 | TRBV10-3 | TRBD1 | -
CASSLVFLAGNNEQFF | TGTGCCAGCAGCTTGGTTTTCCTAGCGGGGAACAATGAGCAGTTCTTC | TRBJ2-1 | TRBV5-4 | TRBD2 | -
CASRETVNSPLHF | TGTGCCAGCAGGGAGACAGTCAATTCACCCCTCCACTTT | TRBJ1-6 | TRBV6-5 | - | -
CASSWTGLTGELFF | TGCGCCAGCAGCTGGACAGGGCTTACCGGGGAGCTGTTTTTT | TRBJ2-2 | TRBV5-1 | TRBD1 | -
CASSQNRDRIFTSTDTQYF | TGTGCCAGCAGCCAAAACCGGGACAGAATTTTCACTAGCACAGATACGCAGTATTTT | TRBJ2-3 | TRBV14 | TRBD1 | -
CASSFLASGATGELFF | TGTGCCAGCAGTTTTCTGGCTAGCGGGGCCACCGGGGAGCTGTTTTTT | TRBJ2-2 | TRBV27 | TRBD2 | -
CASSSGQGTDTQYF | TGCGCCAGCAGCTCGGGACAGGGGACAGATACGCAGTATTTT | TRBJ2-3 | TRBV5-1 | TRBD1 | -
CASSRGHLLAGPADPSYEQYF | TGTGCCAGTAGTCGGGGGCACCTACTAGCGGGCCCGGCTGATCCCTCCTACGAGCAGTACTTC | TRBJ2-7 | TRBV19 | TRBD2 | -
CASSLGASTGEQYF | TGTGCCAGCAGCTTAGGTGCTAGCACGGGAGAGCAGTACTTC | TRBJ2-7 | TRBV11-3 | - | -
CASSLLAAPSYEQYF | TGTGCCAGCAGCTTACTAGCTGCTCCCTCCTACGAGCAGTACTTC | TRBJ2-7 | TRBV7-8 | - | -
CASSFPAQNTEAFF | TGCGCCAGCAGCTTCCCCGCACAGAACACTGAAGCTTTCTTT | TRBJ1-1 | TRBV5-1 | - | -
CASSLGEHRGNEQFF | TGCGCCAGCAGCTTGGGGGAGCACAGGGGAAATGAGCAGTTCTTC | TRBJ2-1 | TRBV5-1 | TRBD1 | -